The 11 T cell receptor beta chains presented below share a single source sample, sequenced in a study of breast tumors, draining lymph nodes, adjacent tissues. Breast cancer patients provided tissue from their axillary draining lymph nodes. TCRdb analysed the multiplex PCR reads with MiXCR anew, one entry per CDR3 protein. The top ten clones hold 1.4% of a sample with around 230,000 distinct CDR3 sequences, roughly 30% of them seen once. The sequencing sample was made of axillary lymph node tissue. The receptors were gathered from a female donor with breast cancer. Some clones in this sample may be carry-over from other donors' samples.

V usage is TRBV7-2 and J usage is TRBJ2-3; 11 nucleotides match TRBD2. Germline CDR1 is SGHTA and CDR2 is FQGNSA. The CDR3 runs 17 residues. The V gene end was trimmed by 4 bases and the J gene end by 6 bases; junction bases not matched to a gene: 12. This CDR3 reads CASSCPGTSGKGDTQYF. In DNA, the CDR3 is TGTGCCAGCAGCTGTCCGGGGACTAGCGGAAAAGGGGATACGCAGTATTTT.

This clonotype was recorded at least ten times. The chain couples TRBV7-9 to TRBJ1-4, with D tentatively TRBD1 (5 bases). Trimming cost V 5 bases and J 8 bases, with 15 bases left between them. Germline CDR1 and CDR2: SEHNR and FQNEAQ (reference sequence). The CDR3 length is 14 residues. This CDR3 reads CASSGTDGAEKLFF. CDR3 sequence (DNA): TGTGCCAGCAGCGGGACCGACGGAGCGGAAAAACTGTTTTTT.

Worth noting for this clonotype: A clone one base away is much larger, so this may be a read error. CDR3 protein: CASSLAAGAQYF. CDR3 sequence (DNA): TGTGCCAGCAGCTTAGCAGCAGGCGCGCAGTACTTC. The chain carries TRBV11-2 and TRBJ2-7; no firm D call. This CDR3 has 12 amino acids. The V end lost 1 base, the J end lost 9 bases, and 10 bases lay between the germline ends. Per the germline V gene, CDR1 is SGHAT and CDR2 is FQNNGV.

This clonotype was seen many times. The CDR3 is CASSPPPRGGYGDNEQFF. In DNA form, the CDR3 reads TGTGCCAGCAGCCCTCCGCCGAGAGGGGGATACGGGGACAATGAGCAGTTCTTC. The genes are TRBV5-6 and TRBJ2-1; D is possibly TRBD1 (6 bases). This CDR3 has 18 amino acids. V lost 4 bases and J lost 5, with 25 bases in between. In germline, CDR1 is SGHDT, CDR2 YYEEEE.

This clonotype was seen many times. This sequence joins TRBV24-1 and TRBJ2-6; 10 bases line up with TRBD2. J gave up 2 bases and V 9 bases, and 9 bases lay outside the gene matches. Germline-derived CDR1 and CDR2 are KGHDR and SFDVKD. The CDR3 totals 17 residues. CDR3 loop: CATAPGTSVAGANVLTF. CDR3 in DNA: TGTGCCACCGCTCCTGGGACTAGCGTGGCTGGGGCCAACGTCCTGACTTTC.

In this sample, this clonotype turned up many times. The gene calls are TRBV5-1 and TRBJ2-1; D is perhaps TRBD2 (5 bases). The CDR3 runs 14 residues. Germline CDR1 and CDR2: SGHRS and YFSETQ. Trimming cost V 3 bases and J 4 bases, with 11 bases left between them. CDR3 DNA sequence: TGCGCCAGCAGCTCGAGGGCCGGGTACAATGAGCAGTTCTTC. This translates into CASSSRAGYNEQFF.

This clonotype appeared many times. The chain is built from TRBV7-9 and TRBJ1-4; tentative D call: TRBD1 (5 bases). CDR1 is SEHNR, CDR2 FQNEAQ, per germline (reference sequence). The CDR3 has 14 residues. Trimming took off 7 bases at V and 1 base at J, with 10 bases between the two ends. CDR3 region: CASNPGRTNEKLFF. Written as DNA, the CDR3 is TGTGCCAGCAACCCGGGGCGAACTAATGAAAAACTGTTTTTT.

Details on this clonotype: Possible read error: a much larger clone is one base away. V and J are TRBV20-1 and TRBJ2-1; 10 bases are a match to TRBD2. The CDR3 sequence is 16 residues long. Germline CDR1 is DFQATT and CDR2 is SNEGSKA (reference sequence). V trimming: 0 bases; J trimming: 12 bases; junction bases outside the gene matches: 14. The CDR3 loop is CSARDTLAGAYRGQFF. CDR3 in DNA: TGCAGTGCTAGAGACACGCTAGCGGGAGCATATCGGGGGCAGTTCTTC.

There are many counts of this clonotype. The rearrangement links TRBV12-5 to TRBJ2-2, with no clear D. V was trimmed by 5 bases and J by 0 bases, leaving 16 bases between them. This CDR3 spans 17 amino acids. In germline, CDR1 is LGHNT, CDR2 FRNRAP. CDR3 amino acids: CASGRHWDSSNTGELFF. Here the CDR3 DNA reads TGTGCTAGTGGTCGACACTGGGATAGCTCGAACACCGGGGAGCTGTTTTTT.

The rearrangement uses TRBV9 and TRBJ2-5; D might be TRBD2 (7 bases). The V gene lost 10 bases and the J gene lost 5 bases, with 30 bases spanning the gap. The CDR3 extends over 17 amino acids. Germline V gene data show CDR1 as SGDLS and CDR2 as YYNGEE. The CDR3, as DNA: TGTGCCCAGGCCTGGAGGCTCAGGGGCGGGAGAGGGGAGACCCAGTACTTC. The encoded protein is CAQAWRLRGGRGETQYF.

The CDR3 reads CASSFLGGVGTGELFF. The CDR3 DNA reads TGTGCCAGCAGTTTTCTGGGGGGGGTTGGCACCGGGGAGCTGTTTTTT. The chain is built from TRBV27 and TRBJ2-2; 7 positions agree with TRBD2. CDR1 is MNHEY and CDR2 is SMNVEV in the germline V gene (reference sequence). This CDR3 is 16 amino acids long. V was clipped by 3 bases and J by 4 bases; unmatched bases: 8.